This T cell receptor beta chain was found in a study of T cell repertoires in cytomegalovirus infection. Overall study context: Well-studied HLA-B-restricted epitopes and recently identified HLA-C-restricted epitopes of CMV were both used in the study. Shared public TCR beta signatures pointed to both CMV infection and a matching HLA type.

From the reads, TCRdb called clonotypes with MiXCR, one entry per CDR3 protein. The table lists about half a million distinct CDR3 sequences, approximately 42% of them singletons. To note about this clonotype: The antigen remains undetermined. One end of the junction varies from germline; a read error may be responsible.

Study-wide points: Using cumulative public TCR beta family frequency, the authors identified those who carried CMV together with the relevant HLA.

The CDR3 sequence is 13 residues long. Germline V gene sequence: CDR1 SGHTA, CDR2 FQGNSA. The receptor comes from a human donor in good health (CMV status not recorded). Some clones in this sample may be carry-over from other donors' samples. The sequences come from cultured PBMCs, collected from culture after CMV antigen stimulation. The genes are TRBV7-2 and TRBJ2-1; 7 nucleotides line up with TRBD2. CDR3 sequence (DNA): TGTGCCAGCAGCCCTGACCGGGGCGGGAGATTAATCTTC. This encodes CASSPDRGGRLIF. The complete variable domain, with remaining parts taken from reference TRBV7-2 and TRBJ2-1, reads GAGVSQSPSNKVTEKGKDVELRCDPISGHTALYWYRQSLGQGLEFLIYFQGNSAPDKSGLPSDRFSAERTGGSVSTLTIQRTQQEDSAVYLCASSPDRGGRLIFGPGTRLTVL.